This T cell receptor (beta chain) was obtained from a study of T cell responses to AZD1222 COVID-19 vaccine. CDR1 is SGHDN and CDR2 is FVKESK in the germline V gene. This CDR3 has 13 residues. Trimming took 1 base from V and 16 from J, leaving 14 bases between them. The table came from immunoSEQ multiplex PCR; TCRdb's copy has only in-frame clones and leaves some out. This sample yields around 110,000 clones, of which more than 85% are seen a single time; 6.5% to 9% belongs to the top ten. The genes are TRBV14 and TRBJ1-6; unclear D gene. The source material was peripheral blood, sampled on day 0 of AZD1222 vaccination. The sequence was collected from an adult in good health. The CDR3 loop is CASSQGFDPVLHF. The CDR3 DNA is TGTGCCAGCAGCCAAGGATTTGATCCCGTACTCCACTTT.